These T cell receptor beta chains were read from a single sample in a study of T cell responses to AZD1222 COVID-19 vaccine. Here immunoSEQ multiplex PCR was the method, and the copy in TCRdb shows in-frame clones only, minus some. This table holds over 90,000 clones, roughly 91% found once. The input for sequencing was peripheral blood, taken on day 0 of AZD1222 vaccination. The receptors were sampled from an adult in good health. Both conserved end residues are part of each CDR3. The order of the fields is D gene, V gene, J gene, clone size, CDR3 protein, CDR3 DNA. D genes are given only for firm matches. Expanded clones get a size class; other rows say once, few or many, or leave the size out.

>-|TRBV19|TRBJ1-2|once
CASIADNGYGYTF
TGTGCCAGTATTGCCGATAATGGCTATGGCTACACCTTC
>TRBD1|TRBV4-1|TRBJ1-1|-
CASSQGQGASTEAFF
TGCGCCAGCAGCCAAGGTCAGGGGGCTAGCACTGAAGCTTTCTTT
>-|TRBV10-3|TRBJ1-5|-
CAIISLGQPQHF
TGTGCCATCATTTCTCTGGGTCAGCCCCAGCATTTT
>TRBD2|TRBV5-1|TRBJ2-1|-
CASSPSGGTNNEQFF
TGCGCCAGCAGCCCTAGCGGGGGGACGAACAATGAGCAGTTCTTC
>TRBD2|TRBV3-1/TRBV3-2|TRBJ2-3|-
CASSQGPSGVLADTQYF
TGTGCCAGCAGCCAAGGTCCCAGCGGGGTATTGGCAGATACGCAGTATTTT
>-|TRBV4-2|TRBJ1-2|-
CASSQESTPTSYGYTF
TGTGCCAGCAGCCAAGAATCGACACCGACGTCCTATGGCTACACCTTC
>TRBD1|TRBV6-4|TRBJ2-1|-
CASSAGTGGSHEQFF
TGTGCCAGCAGTGCCGGGACAGGGGGCTCCCATGAGCAGTTCTTC
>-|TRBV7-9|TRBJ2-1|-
CASSLLSGDNEQFF
TGTGCCAGCAGCTTGCTGAGCGGAGACAATGAGCAGTTCTTC
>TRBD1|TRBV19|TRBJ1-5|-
CASSIDQGAYQPQHF
TGTGCCAGTAGTATAGATCAGGGGGCATATCAGCCCCAGCATTTT
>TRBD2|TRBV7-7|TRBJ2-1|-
CASSPGLGGINEQFF
TGTGCTAGCAGCCCAGGACTAGGAGGGATCAATGAGCAGTTCTTC
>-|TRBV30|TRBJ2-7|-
CAWSRSRYEQYF
TGTGCCTGGAGTCGATCTCGCTACGAGCAGTACTTC
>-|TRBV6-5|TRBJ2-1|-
CASTDPYNEQFF
TGTGCCAGCACGGATCCATACAATGAGCAGTTCTTC
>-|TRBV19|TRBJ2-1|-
CASSMEQLNEQFF
TGTGCCAGTAGTATGGAACAGCTCAATGAGCAGTTCTTC
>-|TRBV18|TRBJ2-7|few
CASSLSGTHTYEQYF
TGTGCCAGCTCACTCTCCGGGACCCACACCTACGAGCAGTACTTC
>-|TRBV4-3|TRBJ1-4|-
CASSQEWGRTSEKLFF
TGCGCCAGCAGCCAAGAGTGGGGAAGGACTTCTGAAAAACTGTTTTTT
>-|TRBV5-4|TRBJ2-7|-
CASSGGALEQYF
TGTGCCAGCAGCGGGGGGGCACTGGAGCAGTACTTC
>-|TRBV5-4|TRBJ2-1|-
CASSIDWFNEQFF
TGTGCCAGCAGCATTGACTGGTTCAATGAGCAGTTCTTC
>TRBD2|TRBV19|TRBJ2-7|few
CASSPRLAGYSYEQYF
TGTGCCAGTAGTCCCCGGCTAGCGGGGTACTCCTACGAGCAGTACTTC
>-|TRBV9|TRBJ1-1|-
CASSVSGTENTEAFF
TGTGCCAGCAGCGTGAGCGGGACCGAGAACACTGAAGCTTTCTTT
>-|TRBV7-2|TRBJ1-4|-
CASSLRAGGANEKLFF
TGTGCCAGCAGCTTAAGGGCCGGGGGGGCGAATGAAAAACTGTTTTTT
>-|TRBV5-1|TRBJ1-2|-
CASSWGGGYTF
TGCGCCAGCAGCTGGGGGGGTGGCTACACCTTC
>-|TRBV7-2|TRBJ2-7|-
CASSESGVTYEQYF
TGTGCCAGCAGCGAATCCGGGGTGACCTACGAGCAGTACTTC
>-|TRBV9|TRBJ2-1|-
CASSARVQALEEQFF
TGTGCCAGCAGCGCCAGGGTACAGGCCCTCGAGGAGCAGTTCTTC
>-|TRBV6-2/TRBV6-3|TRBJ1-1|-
CASSYRQNTEAFF
TGTGCCAGCAGTTACCGACAGAACACTGAAGCTTTCTTT
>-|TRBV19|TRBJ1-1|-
CASSISWTEAFF
TGTGCCAGTAGTATCAGTTGGACTGAAGCTTTCTTT
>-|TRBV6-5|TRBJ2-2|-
CASLGAGTGELFF
TGTGCCAGCCTGGGAGCGGGCACCGGGGAGCTGTTTTTT
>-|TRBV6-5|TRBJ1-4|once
CASSYSGGEEKLFF
TGTGCCAGCAGTTACTCGGGGGGTGAGGAAAAACTGTTTTTT
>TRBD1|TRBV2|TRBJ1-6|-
CASQTGEGSPLHF
TGTGCCAGCCAGACAGGGGAGGGATCACCCCTCCACTTT
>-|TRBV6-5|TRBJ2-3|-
CASSRYPSQYF
TGTGCCAGCAGCCGTTACCCATCGCAGTATTTT
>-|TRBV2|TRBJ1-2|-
CASIRGLDGYTF
TGTGCCAGCATCAGAGGGCTGGATGGCTACACCTTC
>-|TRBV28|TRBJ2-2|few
CASRYNTGELFF
TGTGCCAGCAGGTACAACACCGGGGAGCTGTTTTTT
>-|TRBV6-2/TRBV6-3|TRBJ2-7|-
CASSFDSLYEQYF
TGTGCCAGCAGTTTCGACAGCCTCTACGAGCAGTACTTC
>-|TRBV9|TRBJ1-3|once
CASSDWTEPGNTIYF
TGTGCCAGCAGCGATTGGACCGAACCTGGAAACACCATATATTTT
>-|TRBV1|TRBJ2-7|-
CTSSQQGAGEQYF
TGCACCAGCAGCCAACAGGGGGCGGGGGAGCAGTACTTC
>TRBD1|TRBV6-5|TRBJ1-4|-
CASSYDRGLTNEKLFF
TGTGCCAGCAGTTACGACAGGGGGCTTACTAATGAAAAACTGTTTTTT
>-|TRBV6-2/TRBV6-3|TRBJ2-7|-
CASNPDKGYYEQYF
TGTGCCAGCAACCCGGACAAGGGGTACTACGAGCAGTACTTC
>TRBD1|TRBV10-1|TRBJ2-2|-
CATQGTNTGELFF
TGCGCCACACAGGGGACGAACACCGGGGAGCTGTTTTTT
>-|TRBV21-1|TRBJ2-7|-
CASSKLPRAHASYEQYF
TGTGCCAGCAGCAAATTACCCAGGGCCCACGCCTCCTACGAGCAGTACTTC
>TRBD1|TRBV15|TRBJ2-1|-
CATSTGQGTYNEQFF
TGTGCCACCAGCACGGGACAGGGGACCTACAATGAGCAGTTCTTC
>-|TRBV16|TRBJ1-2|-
CASSQSQGNYGYTF
TGTGCCAGCAGCCAATCACAGGGAAACTATGGCTACACCTTC
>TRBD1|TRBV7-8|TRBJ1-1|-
CASSLRDRGSNTEAFF
TGTGCCAGCAGCTTAAGGGACAGGGGCTCGAACACTGAAGCTTTCTTT
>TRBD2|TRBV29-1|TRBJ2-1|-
CSVEGLAGGYNEQFF
TGCAGCGTTGAGGGACTAGCGGGGGGTTACAATGAGCAGTTCTTC
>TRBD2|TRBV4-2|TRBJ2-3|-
CASSQVSSGATDTQYF
TGTGCCAGCAGCCAAGTTTCCAGCGGGGCTACAGATACGCAGTATTTT
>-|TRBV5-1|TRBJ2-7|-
CASRDSYYEQYF
TGCGCCAGCCGGGATTCGTACTACGAGCAGTACTTC
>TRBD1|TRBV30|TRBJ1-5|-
CAWSDRGQPQHF
TGTGCCTGGAGTGACAGGGGCCAGCCCCAGCATTTT
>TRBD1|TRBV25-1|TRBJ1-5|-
CASSDKDRPYQPQHF
TGTGCCAGCAGTGATAAGGACAGGCCTTATCAGCCCCAGCATTTT
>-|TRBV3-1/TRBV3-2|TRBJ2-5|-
CASSGATGSQETQYF
TGTGCCAGCAGCGGGGCGACGGGGAGCCAAGAGACCCAGTACTTC
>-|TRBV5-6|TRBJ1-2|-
CASSLVDREYGYTF
TGTGCCAGCAGCTTGGTAGACAGAGAATATGGCTACACCTTC
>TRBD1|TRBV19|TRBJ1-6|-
CASSTGQGNSPLHF
TGTGCCAGTAGTACGGGACAGGGAAATTCACCCCTCCACTTT
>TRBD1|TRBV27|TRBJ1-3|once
CASSLGQGNTIYF
TGTGCCAGCAGTTTGGGACAGGGAAACACCATATATTTT
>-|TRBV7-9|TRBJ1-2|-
CASSYPGDYGYTF
TGTGCCAGCAGCTACCCCGGGGACTATGGCTACACCTTC
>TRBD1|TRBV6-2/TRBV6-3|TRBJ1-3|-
CASSKGDSFFSGNTIYF
TGTGCCAGCAGTAAAGGGGACAGCTTCTTCTCTGGAAACACCATATATTTT
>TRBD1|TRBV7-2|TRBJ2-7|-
CASSLAGGGIYEQYF
TGTGCCAGCAGCTTAGCAGGGGGCGGTATCTACGAGCAGTACTTC
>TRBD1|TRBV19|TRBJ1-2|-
CASSIIWDRVGPGTSGYGYTF
TGTGCCAGTAGTATAATTTGGGACAGGGTGGGGCCGGGAACTTCTGGCTATGGCTACACCTTC
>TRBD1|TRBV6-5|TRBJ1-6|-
CASMMDRRFPLHF
TGTGCCAGCATGATGGACAGGCGGTTCCCCCTCCACTTT